This T cell receptor (beta chain) came from a study of T cells after yellow fever vaccination (dated 2019 in TCRdb). Context from the whole study: The SMART-Seq v4 Ultra Low Input RNA kit was used to prepare libraries from fractions with low cell numbers. To track T-cell clones before and after primary and booster YFV17D yellow fever vaccination, bulk TCR alpha and beta repertoires were sequenced longitudinally. Two healthy male donors, one aged 18 to 29 and one aged 30 to 40 years, made up the cohort. Blood samples were taken at several timepoints before and after primary and secondary immunization, and bulk PBMC replicates and cell subsets were isolated.

Trimming removed 10 bases from V and 4 bases from J, leaving 14 bases between the germline ends. The germline V gene encodes CDR1 SGHAT and CDR2 FQNNGV. The CDR3, from cysteine to phenylalanine, totals 13 residues. The retained sequence is limited to the CDR3, 39 bases, with the frame set at the first base. What this sample's treatment or condition label stands for: live attenuated yellow fever vaccine strain. A standard Ficoll-Paque protocol was used to isolate PBMCs from peripheral blood. Dynabeads CD4 and CD8 positive selection kits were used to isolate the CD4 and CD8 T-cell fractions. TriZol was used to extract RNA from bulk PBMCs, CD4 and CD8 fractions, and dextramer-positive and dextramer-negative fractions. About this clonotype: No antigen is known for it. No clone much larger than this one lies a single base away; base qualities are absent.

Study-wide conclusions, independent of this receptor: FACS-sorted repertoires could contain abundant contaminating clonotypes from the bulk population, so computational filtering was required. After the booster, most of the clones that had expanded following primary vaccination were detected again (just under 97% of CD4 and 85% to 90% of CD8), which suggests that memory was broadly maintained. A small share of clonotypes occurred in both CD4 and CD8 compartments, likely arising from convergent recombination. Because the study included only a couple of donors, the extent to which the findings can be generalized is limited. The secondary T-cell response was found to be weaker but faster than the primary response, with a peak reached on day 5 rather than on day 15.

TCR cDNA was made using 5'RACE template switching, a step that added a universal primer site and unique molecular identifiers. Priming for cDNA synthesis came from both the TCR alpha and TCR beta constant segments. Libraries were amplified in two PCR steps, with sample barcodes and sequencing adapters added in the second step. Sequencing of the libraries was done on either Illumina HiSeq 2500 (2x100 bp) or NovaSeq (2x150 bp). In the paper's pipeline: MIGEC handled demultiplexing of reads and collapsing into UMI consensus sequences, while MiXCR performed V(D)J alignment. Vaccine-responding clonotypes were identified with edgeR using replicate PBMC samples, with FDR below 0.01 and a log2 fold change above 5 up to day 15 being required. Each bulk clonotype was labeled CD4 or CD8 based on which sequenced repertoire, CD4 or CD8, contained the clonotype at higher abundance. The public reads were quality trimmed at Q25 with fastp and then assembled into clones with MiXCR by TCRdb, keeping productive beta chains. When rows share a CDR3 protein, they turn into one entry using the most common DNA and genes. In this record, the V and J calls reflect TCRdb's handling and not the investigators' own analysis. The sample table records approximately 150,000 distinct CDR3 sequences; about 6.2% of these occur just once. About 2.8% of the sample is taken by the ten largest.

The chain uses TRBV11-2 and TRBJ2-4; TRBD1 is perhaps the D gene, given 6 matching bases. This TCR came from a man younger than 30 who received the YFV17D yellow fever vaccine. The sample was CD4+ T cells sorted from PBMCs, taken on the day of the first yellow fever vaccination. The nucleotide sequence is TGTGCCATCAACCCTGGACAGAAAAACATTCAGTACTTC. Its translation is CAINPGQKNIQYF.